The clone carrying this T cell receptor beta chain was counted a single time. Antigen: not known. The study sequenced cultured CD4+ T cell DNA using the Oncomine TCR Beta short-read assay. MiXCR was run by TCRdb on the PCR reads, yielding one entry per CDR3 protein. In the table there are around 16,000 distinct CDR3 sequences, 40% to 55% of which are singletons. Between the trimmed V and J ends, which lost 2 bases and 3 bases, there was a span of 19 bases. The CDR3 contains 16 residues. Germline CDR1 and CDR2: SQVTM and ANQGSEA. Specified treatment: roughly ten-day PBMC culture with coronavirus spike peptide pools or control peptides (ViraFEST assay). Negative selection isolated the CD4+ T cells once the cells had been cultured for around 11 days. This record belongs to a study of vaccination and CD4 T cells after COVID-19. Study details: Everyone enrolled got two doses of BNT162b2 or mRNA-1273 vaccine. Study-wide findings and caveats: No early post-infection timepoints were studied, and convalescent patients studied were relatively few.

The TCR sequence derives from a human donor who had recovered from COVID-19. Sequencing was done on a sample of CD4+ T cells from blood, cultured in vitro. The chain uses TRBV29-1 and TRBJ1-1; a weak D match, TRBD1 (6 bases). CDR3 loop: CSVEPPVRGGDTEAFF. Here the CDR3 DNA reads TGCAGCGTTGAACCTCCCGTCCGAGGGGGGGACACTGAAGCTTTCTTT.